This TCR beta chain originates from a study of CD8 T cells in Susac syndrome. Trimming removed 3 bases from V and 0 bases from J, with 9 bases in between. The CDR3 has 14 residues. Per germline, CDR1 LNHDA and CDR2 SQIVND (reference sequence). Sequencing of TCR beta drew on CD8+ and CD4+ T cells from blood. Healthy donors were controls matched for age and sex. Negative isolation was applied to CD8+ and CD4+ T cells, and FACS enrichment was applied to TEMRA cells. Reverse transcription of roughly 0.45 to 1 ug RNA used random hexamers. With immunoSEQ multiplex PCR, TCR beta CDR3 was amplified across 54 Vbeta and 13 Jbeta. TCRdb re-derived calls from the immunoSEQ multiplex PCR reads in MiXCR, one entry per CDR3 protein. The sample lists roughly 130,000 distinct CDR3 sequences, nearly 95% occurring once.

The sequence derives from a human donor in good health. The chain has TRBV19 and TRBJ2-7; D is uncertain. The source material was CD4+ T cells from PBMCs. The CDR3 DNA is TGTGCCAGTAGTATTCAGTTCGGCTCCTACGAGCAGTACTTC. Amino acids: CASSIQFGSYEQYF.